Listed here are 2 T cell receptor beta chains from one sample, sequenced in a study of CD8+ T cells in alopecia areata (dated by TCRdb to between 2017 and 2018). Library preparation employed the immunoSEQ multiplex PCR assay. For TCR sequencing, RNA was extracted from every sample and reverse transcribed into cDNA to serve as template. The table comes from immuneACCESS by way of TCRdb, which keeps in-frame sequences with V and J called. Part of the clones is missing from these tables; in studies checked, under half for an unresolved V gene and the rest for unknown reasons. This sample is represented by some 110,000 clones, with no singletons among them. Around 20% of the sample comes from the top ten. Sequencing used lesional skin. These receptors were taken from a C3H/HeJ mouse with alopecia areata. The strain carries MHC haplotype H2-k.

Details on this clone: At residue 13, the TCRdb protein departs from the DNA translation, so the protein shown here was derived from the DNA itself. The genes are named according to mouse. This chain's CDR3 is CASSLEAGGSGNTLYF. Incomplete CDR3 DNA: TGTGCAAGCAGCTTAGAGGCAGGGGGATCTGGAAATACG. This chain joins TRBV16 and TRBJ1-3, with TRBD1 matching 7 bases. The read terminates 3 residues before the CDR3 end, so the remaining end is supplied by the germline J gene. Germline values: CDR1 SGHSA, CDR2 FRNQAP. The CDR3 runs to 16 residues. The trim removed 0 bases at V and 1 base at J, leaving 3 bases unmatched.

Worth noting for this clone: Mouse germline and gene names are used. Read coverage stops 4 residues before the CDR3 terminus; the germline J gene supplies the remainder. The V call is TRBV13-2, the J call TRBJ2-1, with D possibly being TRBD2 (6 bases). The germline CDR1 and CDR2 sequences are NNHNN and SYGAGS (reference sequence). The CDR3 covers 16 residues. Deletions cut 0 bases from V and 1 base from J, with 11 bases between. CDR3 bases read: TGTGCCAGCGGTGATGCTCGGGGGGAGAACTATGCT. Protein product: CASGDARGENYA. The complete CDR3 reads CASGDARGENYAEQFF.